This T cell receptor beta chain was recovered during a study of OX40 agonist ivuxolimab in advanced cancers. Study as a whole: Patients were dosed with the agonistic anti-OX40 (CD134) antibody ivuxolimab. Earlier anti-PD-1, anti-PD-L1 or anti-CTLA-4 therapy was permitted; around 40% had received some.

The method was immunoSEQ multiplex PCR; TCRdb's version includes in-frame clones alone and lacks a portion of them. Here the sample spans around 21,000 clones, 73% being singletons. Remarks on this clone: The target antigen is unknown.

General study findings and limits: Compared with CD4+, CD8+ T cells on average had more expanded clones.

Prior autoimmune disease or systemic immunosuppression barred patients. The sequence was obtained from an adult with an advanced solid tumor such as melanoma, head and neck, liver or kidney cancer. Sequenced here: CD4+ or CD8+ T cells sorted from blood, sampled in a trial of the OX40 agonist ivuxolimab.

This CDR3 reads CASSPSDGYEQYF. In nucleotides, the CDR3 is TGTGCCAGCAGCCCCTCGGACGGATACGAGCAGTACTTC. The V call is TRBV7-9, the J call TRBJ2-7; D is ambiguous. The CDR3 spans 13 residues. CDR1 is SEHNR, CDR2 FQNEAQ, per germline (reference sequence). Trimming took off 5 bases at V and 4 bases at J, with 12 bases between the two ends.